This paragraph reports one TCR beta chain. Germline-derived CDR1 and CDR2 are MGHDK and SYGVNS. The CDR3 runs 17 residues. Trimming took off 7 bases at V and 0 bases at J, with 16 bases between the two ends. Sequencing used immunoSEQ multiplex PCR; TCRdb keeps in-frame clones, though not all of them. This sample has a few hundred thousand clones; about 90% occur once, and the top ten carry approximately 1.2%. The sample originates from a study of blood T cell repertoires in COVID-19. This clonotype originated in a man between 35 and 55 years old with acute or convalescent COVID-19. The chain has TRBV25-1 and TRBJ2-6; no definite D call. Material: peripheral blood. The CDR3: CASIVPSSSSGANVLTF. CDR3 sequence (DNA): TGTGCCAGCATAGTTCCAAGTAGTTCCTCTGGGGCCAACGTCCTGACTTTC.